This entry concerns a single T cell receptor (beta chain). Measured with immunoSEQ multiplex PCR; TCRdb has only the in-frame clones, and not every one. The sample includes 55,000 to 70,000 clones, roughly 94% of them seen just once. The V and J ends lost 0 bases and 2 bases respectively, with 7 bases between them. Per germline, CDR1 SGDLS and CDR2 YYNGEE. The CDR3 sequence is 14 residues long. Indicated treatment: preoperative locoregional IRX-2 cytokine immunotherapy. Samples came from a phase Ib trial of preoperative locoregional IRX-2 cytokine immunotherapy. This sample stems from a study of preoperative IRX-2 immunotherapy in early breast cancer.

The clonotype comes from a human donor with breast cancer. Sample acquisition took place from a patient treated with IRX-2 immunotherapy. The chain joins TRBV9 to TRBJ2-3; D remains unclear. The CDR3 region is CASSVGHNTDTQYF. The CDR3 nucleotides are TGTGCCAGCAGCGTAGGTCACAACACAGATACGCAGTATTTT. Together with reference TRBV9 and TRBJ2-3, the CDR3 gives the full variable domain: DSGVTQTPKHLITATGQRVTLRCSPRSGDLSVYWYQQSLDQGLQFLIQYYNGEERAKGNILERFSAQQFPDLHSELNLSSLELGDSALYFCASSVGHNTDTQYFGPGTRLTVL.